A single sample gave rise to the 26 T cell receptor beta chains below, sequenced in a study of molecular identifiers for immune sequencing clone quantification (dated by TCRdb to the late 2010s). Libraries were made using PCR. Sequenced on a NextSeq 500. TCRdb reprocessed the public reads (quality trimming at Q25 with fastp, clone calling with MiXCR) and kept in-frame beta chains. Each entry is one CDR3 protein sequence, shown with its most common DNA and genes. The sample table holds 300,000 to 400,000 distinct CDR3 sequences, of which roughly a quarter were seen once. The ten largest clones take up about 0.7% of the sample. Sequencing was performed on naive CD8+ T cells from blood, with Jurkat cell RNA spiked in. According to the study, the label for this sample's cell subset or site signals: FACS-sorted CD8+CD4-CCR7+CD45RA+ naive T cells. The receptors come from a human donor in good health. Some libraries in this study had Jurkat cell RNA spiked in.

This clonotype has ten or more counts. The genes are TRBV19 and TRBJ2-1; no clear D gene. The CDR3 is 14 amino acids. V was trimmed by 7 bases and J by 1 base, leaving 11 bases between them. The germline V gene encodes CDR1 LNHDA and CDR2 SQIVND (reference sequence). CDR3 amino acids: CASTHGRSYNEQFF. CDR3 in DNA: TGTGCCAGTACCCATGGGCGGTCCTACAATGAGCAGTTCTTC. The variable domain in full, completed from reference TRBV19 and TRBJ2-1, reads DGGITQSPKYLFRKEGQNVTLSCEQNLNHDAMYWYRQDPGQGLRLIYYSQIVNDFQKGDIAEGYSVSREKKESFPLTVTSAQKNPTAFYLCASTHGRSYNEQFFGPGTRLTVL.

This clonotype occurred once. The germline gene is not matched at one end of the junction; a read error may be the cause. V and J are TRBV4-1 and TRBJ2-7; no clear D. Germline CDR1 is MGHRA and CDR2 is YSYEKL. CDR3 length: 15 amino acids. CDR3 loop: CASGQGLGNSYEQYF. The CDR3 coding sequence is TGCGCCAGCGGCCAAGGCCTCGGAAACTCCTACGAGCAGTACTTC.

A remark on this clonotype: With a much larger clone just one base away, this may be a read error. The V gene is TRBV7-3, the J gene TRBJ2-1; the match to TRBD2 covers 8 bases. The V gene's germline CDR1 is SGHTA and CDR2 FQGTGA. The CDR3 spans 13 residues. V lost 5 bases, J lost 6 bases, and 3 bases stayed unmatched. CDR3 in amino acids: CASSGGLGNEQFF. The CDR3 DNA reads TGTGCCAGCAGCGGGGGACTAGGCAATGAGCAGTTCTTC.

At least ten counts were recorded for this clonotype. This chain links TRBV14 with TRBJ2-2, with 8 bases aligning to TRBD2. V shed 4 bases, J shed 4 bases, and the junction held 8 bases outside the gene matches. In germline, CDR1 is SGHDN, CDR2 FVKESK. The CDR3 is 16 amino acids. The CDR3 region is CASSPRVAGSTGELFF. The CDR3 nucleotides read TGTGCCAGCAGCCCCCGGGTAGCGGGGTCCACCGGGGAGCTGTTTTTT.

This clonotype came up many times. The CDR3 loop is CASSHKGGDMNTEAFF. In DNA, the CDR3 is TGTGCCAGCAGCCATAAAGGGGGCGACATGAACACTGAAGCTTTCTTT. The chain couples TRBV4-2 to TRBJ1-1; 7 bases agree with TRBD1. The CDR3 runs 16 residues. Unmatched junction bases numbered 7, after V lost 3 bases and J lost 0 bases. The germline V gene has CDR1 LGHNA and CDR2 YNFKEQ.

The rearrangement uses TRBV2 and TRBJ1-1; a weak D match, TRBD1 (6 bases). V was clipped by 8 bases and J by 6 bases, with 13 bases between them. The CDR3 contains 12 residues. Per the germline V gene, CDR1 is SNHLY and CDR2 is FYNNEI. As DNA, the CDR3 is TGTGCCAGCCTGGACAGAAACGCTGAAGCTTTCTTT. It encodes CASLDRNAEAFF.

A note on this clonotype: This may stem from a read error, because a much larger clone lies one nucleotide away. V usage is TRBV6-5 and J usage is TRBJ2-3; 11 bases are shared with TRBD2. This CDR3 spans 15 amino acids. Germline V gene lookup returns CDR1 MNHEY and CDR2 SVGAGI. The junction had 8 bases not matched to a gene; V was cut back by 8 bases and J by 4 bases. In DNA form, the CDR3 reads TGTGCCAGCTGTCTAGCGGGAGGAGGCGCAGATACGCAGTATTTT. It codes for CASCLAGGGADTQYF.

The chain has TRBV2 and TRBJ2-7; D possibly uses TRBD1 or TRBD2 (5 bases each). This CDR3 has 16 amino acids. V was trimmed by 2 bases and J by 2 bases, leaving 16 bases between them. The V gene's germline CDR1 is SNHLY and CDR2 FYNNEI. The CDR3 coding sequence is TGTGCCAGCAGTGAATACGGGGCAGGGTCCCCCTACGAGCAGTACTTC. This sequence encodes CASSEYGAGSPYEQYF.

The V gene is TRBV3-1, the J gene TRBJ1-1; D is perhaps TRBD1 (6 bases). Germline-derived CDR1 and CDR2 are LGHDT and YNNKEL (reference sequence). This CDR3 is 15 amino acids long. V lost 2 bases and J lost 3, with 13 bases in between. The CDR3 sequence is CASSQNGPGDTEAFF. The CDR3 DNA follows: TGTGCCAGCAGCCAAAATGGACCAGGGGACACTGAAGCTTTCTTT.

This clonotype was seen more than once but under ten times. The chain couples TRBV27 to TRBJ1-1; 9 bases are a match to TRBD1. This CDR3 has 14 residues. CDR1 is MNHEY, CDR2 SMNVEV, per germline (reference sequence). Unmatched junction bases numbered 6, after V lost 5 bases and J lost 5 bases. DNA for the CDR3: TGTGCCAGCAGTCCGACAGGGGGTATTACTGAAGCTTTCTTT. Protein sequence: CASSPTGGITEAFF.

The table lists this clonotype with a few counts. This chain links TRBV27 with TRBJ1-6, with D unresolved. CDR3 size: 15 residues. V lost 5 bases to trimming and J lost 1 base, with 9 bases between them. The germline V gene has CDR1 MNHEY and CDR2 SMNVEV (reference sequence). The CDR3 region has the DNA TGTGCCAGCAGTACGGCAGGATCCTATAATTCACCCCTCCACTTT. It translates to CASSTAGSYNSPLHF.

The V and J genes are TRBV14 and TRBJ2-3; D not resolved. The CDR3 covers 12 residues. Germline V gene data show CDR1 as SGHDN and CDR2 as FVKESK. Trimming removed 4 bases from V and 4 bases from J, with 6 bases in between. CDR3 nucleotides: TGTGCCAGCAGCCGAATTGCAGATACGCAGTATTTT. This encodes CASSRIADTQYF.

The J gene is TRBJ2-7, the V gene TRBV15; D perhaps matches TRBD2 (6 bases). Germline lookup yields CDR1 LNHNV and CDR2 YYDKDF (reference sequence). The CDR3 consists of 13 residues. V was cut by 5 bases and J by 4 bases, with 12 bases left in between. The CDR3 DNA sequence: TGTGCCACCAGCGGGGGACTGTCTTACGAGCAGTACTTC. This codes for CATSGGLSYEQYF. The variable domain in full, completed from reference TRBV15 and TRBJ2-7, reads DAMVIQNPRYQVTQFGKPVTLSCSQTLNHNVMYWYQQKSSQAPKLLFHYYDKDFNNEADTPDNFQSRRPNTSFCFLDIRSPGLGDTAMYLCATSGGLSYEQYFGPGTRLTVT.

The table lists this clonotype with many counts. The J gene is TRBJ2-4, the V gene TRBV4-1; TRBD1 matches at 9 bases. The CDR3 spans 15 residues. Germline V gives CDR1 MGHRA, CDR2 YSYEKL. V shed 1 base, J shed 9 bases, and the junction held 7 bases outside the gene matches. CDR3 sequence reads: CASSQVGQGLGIQYF. Here the CDR3 DNA reads TGCGCCAGCAGCCAAGTTGGACAGGGGCTGGGCATTCAGTACTTC.

The table lists this clonotype with many counts. This rearrangement joins TRBV7-9 to TRBJ2-5, with D tentatively TRBD2 (6 bases). CDR3 size: 16 residues. Germline-derived CDR1 and CDR2 are SEHNR and FQNEAQ (reference sequence). V gave up 5 bases and J gave up 4 bases, with 20 bases separating them. CDR3 amino acids: CASSPILTGVGETQYF. The CDR3 nucleotides are TGTGCCAGCAGCCCCATCCTCACGGGGGTAGGAGAGACCCAGTACTTC.

The chain combines TRBV12-3 or TRBV12-4 with TRBJ1-5; TRBD1 matches 7 bases. Trimming at V came to 4 bases and at J to 3 bases, leaving 3 bases not matched to a gene. The CDR3 loop spans 14 amino acids. In DNA form, the CDR3 reads TGTGCCAGCAGTTCGGGACAGTACAATCAGCCCCAGCATTTT. This gives the protein CASSSGQYNQPQHF.

The chain couples TRBV27 to TRBJ1-5, with D uncertain. The V end was cut by 2 bases, the J end by 3 bases, with 5 bases between. The CDR3 is made up of 13 amino acids. Germline V gene sequence: CDR1 MNHEY, CDR2 SMNVEV (reference sequence). In DNA form, the CDR3 reads TGTGCCAGCAGTTTACAATTCAATCAGCCCCAGCATTTT. It translates to CASSLQFNQPQHF.

This clonotype was detected a few times. The rearrangement links TRBV2 to TRBJ1-1; D uncertain. The CDR3 has 13 residues. Trimming stripped 3 bases from V and 8 bases from J, with 13 bases between. The germline gives CDR1 SNHLY, CDR2 FYNNEI. The CDR3 loop is CASSEASGYEAFF. As DNA, the CDR3 is TGTGCCAGCAGTGAGGCTTCAGGCTACGAAGCTTTCTTT.

As for this clonotype: Just one base apart from a much larger clone, this may be a read error. V and J are TRBV29-1 and TRBJ2-2, with a possible D match to TRBD2 (5 bases). The germline V gene encodes CDR1 SQVTM and CDR2 ANQGSEA. CDR3 size: 14 residues. The CDR3 nucleotides read TGCAGAGTAGGGTCTGACCGGGGCACCGGGGAGCTGTTTTTT. Protein: CRVGSDRGTGELFF.

This clonotype was detected ten times or more. The gene calls are TRBV6-5 and TRBJ2-1; the D is unclear. This CDR3 comprises 16 residues. CDR1 is MNHEY, CDR2 SVGAGI, per germline. V was shortened by 6 bases and J by 0 bases, with 15 bases between the two germline ends. For the CDR3, the DNA is TGTGCCAGCAGCCATGGGATGACGGACTCCTACAATGAGCAGTTCTTC. Its translation: CASSHGMTDSYNEQFF.

As regards this clonotype: This sequence may be a read error, since a much larger clone differs from it by one base. The rearrangement joins TRBV12-3 or TRBV12-4 to TRBJ1-3; D remains ambiguous. This CDR3 comprises 13 residues. Here the CDR3 DNA reads TGTGCCGGCAGTTTTAGGGCCCAGAACACCATATATTTT. It translates to CAGSFRAQNTIYF.

Comment on this clonotype: A single base separates this from a much larger clone, so it may be a read error. The chain uses TRBV28 and TRBJ2-2; TRBD2 matches at 7 bases. The length of the CDR3 is 16 residues. Germline CDR1 is MDHEN and CDR2 is SYDVKM. With 5 bases clipped from V and 6 bases from J, the junction kept 12 bases outside the gene matches. The CDR3 nucleotides read TGTGCCAGCAGTCTTATCGGACTAGGTTTGGCCGGGGAGCTGTTTTTT. Its translation is CASSLIGLGLAGELFF.

This clonotype was detected many times. The CDR3 DNA reads TGCAGCGTTGAGGTCCCTTCAGATACGCAGTATTTT. This sequence encodes CSVEVPSDTQYF. V is TRBV29-1 and J is TRBJ2-3, with D unresolved. V dropped 3 bases and J dropped 4 bases, with 8 bases sitting between them. The germline CDR1 and CDR2 sequences are SQVTM and ANQGSEA. The CDR3 loop spans 12 amino acids.

V and J are TRBV19 and TRBJ2-7; D unclear. The germline V gene has CDR1 LNHDA and CDR2 SQIVND (reference sequence). The CDR3 sequence is 14 residues long. Trimming left V 5 bases short and J 3 bases short, with 14 bases between. CDR3 sequence (DNA): TGTGCCAGTAGTCCCGGCACAGCTGGCTACGAGCAGTACTTC. Protein: CASSPGTAGYEQYF.

In its sample, this clonotype was seen many times. The V call is TRBV6-2 or TRBV6-3, the J call TRBJ2-5; 7 nucleotides align to TRBD2. This CDR3 has 14 amino acids. Germline V gene lookup returns CDR1 MNHEY and CDR2 SVGEGT. V was clipped by 6 bases and J by 8 bases; unmatched bases: 12. As DNA, the CDR3 is TGTGCCAGCAGCGCGGTCCTTGGCGGGAGTACCCAGTACTTC. It codes for CASSAVLGGSTQYF.

Concerning this clonotype: Its ends do not fully match the called genes, so a read error is possible. The J gene is TRBJ2-7, the V gene TRBV10-3; D unresolved. Germline loops: CDR1 ENHRY, CDR2 SYGVKD. The CDR3 contains 14 residues. The CDR3 DNA reads TGTGCCATCAGTGAGGGCCTGGGCCTCTACGATCAGTACTTC. Its translation is CAISEGLGLYDQYF.